The source of this T cell receptor beta chain is a study of tumor-infiltrating lymphocytes in primary liver carcinoma. Study as a whole: Between about 4 and 11 cm across, the tumors were all of stage T1-T3 N0M0.

Priming with a constant-region primer yielded TCR beta cDNA from 500 ng total RNA. Slightly modified ARM-PCR with three nested multiplex PCR rounds yielded TCR beta libraries. TRBV1-TRBV30 forward primers paired with a C-beta reverse primer were used in the first two PCR rounds, which ran roughly 10 cycles each. TCRdb reprocessed the multiplex PCR reads with MiXCR, giving one entry per CDR3 protein. This sample has more than 45,000 distinct CDR3 sequences, with 60% to 75% found just once. Germline V CDR1 and CDR2: SQVTM, ANQGSEA. Trimming stripped 8 bases from V and 1 base from J, with 13 bases between. The CDR3 totals 13 residues. Starting material for RNA and DNA co-extraction consisted of roughly 17-31 mg of unsorted bulk tissue. This clonotype was counted a single time.

The receptor comes from a man aged 35 to 55 with primary liver carcinoma and hepatitis B virus infection. This chain uses TRBV29-1 with TRBJ2-3; no firm D call. Material for sequencing was liver tumor tissue from sampling region 3. Subset denoted: tumor region T3, left-lateral pole. CDR3 sequence (DNA): TGCAGCATTGGCCTACCAGGCACAGATACGCAGTATTTT. The encoded protein is CSIGLPGTDTQYF.